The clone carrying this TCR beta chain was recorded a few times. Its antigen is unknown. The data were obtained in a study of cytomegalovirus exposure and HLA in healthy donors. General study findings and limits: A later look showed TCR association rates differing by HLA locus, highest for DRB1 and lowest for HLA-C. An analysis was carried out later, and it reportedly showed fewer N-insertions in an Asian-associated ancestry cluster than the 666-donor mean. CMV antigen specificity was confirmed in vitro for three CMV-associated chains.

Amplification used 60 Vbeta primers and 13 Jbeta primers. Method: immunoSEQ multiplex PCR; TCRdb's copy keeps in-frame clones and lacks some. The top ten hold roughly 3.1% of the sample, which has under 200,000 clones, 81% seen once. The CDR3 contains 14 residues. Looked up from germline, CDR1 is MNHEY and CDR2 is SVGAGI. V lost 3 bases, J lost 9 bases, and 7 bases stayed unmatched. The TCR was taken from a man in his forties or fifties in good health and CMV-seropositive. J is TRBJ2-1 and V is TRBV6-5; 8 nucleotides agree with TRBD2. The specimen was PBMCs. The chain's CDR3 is CASSYSGDQGEQFF. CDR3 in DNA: TGTGCCAGCAGTTATAGCGGGGACCAAGGTGAGCAGTTCTTC.